This T cell receptor beta chain is drawn from a study of T cell responses to AZD1222 COVID-19 vaccine. Study-wide results and limits: White British people made up most donors, females outnumbered males, and clonal diversity was possibly underestimated. The breadth and depth of Spike-specific TCRs increased once two AZD1222 doses had been given. Across spike, vaccine-associated CD4 TCRs were found, dominant at 160-218 and 743-854.

The germline CDR1 and CDR2 sequences are LGHDT and YNNKEL (reference sequence). With 1 base removed from V and 8 bases from J, the gap between germline ends came to 11 bases. The CDR3 contains 14 residues. The assay was immunoSEQ multiplex PCR, and TCRdb's table has in-frame clones only and misses some. This sample yields about 100,000 clones, of which 90% to 95% are seen a single time; under 2.5% belongs to the top ten. As to this clone: Its specificity is not known.

Sequenced here: peripheral blood, sampled on day 0 of AZD1222 vaccination. This TCR was sampled from an adult in good health. The chain carries TRBV3-1 (or the pseudogene TRBV3-2) and TRBJ1-4, with TRBD1 as a possible D gene (5 bases). The CDR3 DNA reads TGTGCCAGCAGCCAAGGCGGGGCGGGAGAAAAACTGTTTTTT. This codes for CASSQGGAGEKLFF.